This T cell receptor beta chain appears in the sequencing data of a study of blood T cell repertoires in COVID-19. The CDR3 loop spans 13 amino acids. V shed 8 bases and J 2 bases; nucleotides not matched to a gene: 6. The germline V gene has CDR1 MGHRA and CDR2 YSYEKL. The assay was immunoSEQ multiplex PCR, and TCRdb's table has in-frame clones only and misses some. The sample lists roughly 170,000 clones, more than 70% occurring once. The clonotype comes from a woman aged 50 to 60 in a cohort exposed to, infected with or recovered from COVID-19 (not recorded which). Sequencing was done on a sample of PBMCs or T cells enriched from blood (not recorded which). The rearrangement uses TRBV4-1 and TRBJ2-7; 7 bases are a match to TRBD2. The CDR3 is CASSPSGTYEQYF. In nucleotides, the CDR3 is TGCGCCAGCTCCCCTAGCGGAACCTACGAGCAGTACTTC.